This T cell receptor beta chain was captured in a study of cytomegalovirus exposure and HLA in healthy donors. Study-wide points: Reportedly, HLA-A and HLA-B alleles of most subjects were accurately predicted from TCR beta.

The PCR used 60 Vbeta and 13 Jbeta primers. Here immunoSEQ multiplex PCR was the method, and the copy in TCRdb shows in-frame clones only, minus some. The sample gives 110,000 to 150,000 clones, over 60% of which show up once; under 7.5% is in the top ten. Comments on this clone: The antigen is not known.

Sequencing input: PBMCs. The source is a man between 40 and 49 years old in good health and CMV-seropositive.

In nucleotides, the CDR3 is TGCAGCGCGACAGTGATGAACACTGAAGCTTTCTTT. Protein product: CSATVMNTEAFF. The chain uses TRBV29-1 and TRBJ1-1; possible D gene TRBD1, 5 bases. The length of the CDR3 is 12 residues. Germline V gene lookup returns CDR1 SQVTM and CDR2 ANQGSEA. V gave up 7 bases and J gave up 0 bases, with 9 bases separating them.